Here is one T cell receptor (beta chain) with its context. Some clones are missing from TCRdb's copy, which holds only in-frame ones; the method was immunoSEQ multiplex PCR. The sample consists of about 260,000 clones, around nine tenths of them appearing once. The sample comes from a study of blood T cell repertoires in COVID-19. The receptor was isolated from a man aged 25-45 years with active or convalescent COVID-19. Material for sequencing was peripheral blood.

The CDR3 DNA follows: TGTGCCAGCAGTTCCGCCGGGACAGCCCAAGAGACCCAGTACTTC. Its translation: CASSSAGTAQETQYF. The gene calls are TRBV6-5 and TRBJ2-5; 7 nucleotides match TRBD1. Germline CDR1 reads MNHEY; CDR2 reads SVGAGI. Trimming took 4 bases from V and 1 from J; bases not matched to a gene: 6. The CDR3 totals 15 residues.